The 5 T cell receptor beta chains below come from one sample, sequenced in a study of Tregs in tolerant kidney transplant recipients. The repertoire was sequenced with immunoSEQ multiplex PCR; TCRdb's copy has only in-frame clones and lacks some. The sample carries 60,000 to 95,000 clones, more than 95% recorded once. The sequences come from CD4+ T cells from blood, collected before the transplant. The receptors stem from a human donor who received a combined kidney and bone marrow transplant.

The gene calls are TRBV12-5 and TRBJ1-5; 7 nucleotides align to TRBD1. V gave up 4 bases and J gave up 4 bases; unmatched junction bases: 4. The CDR3 contains 14 residues. CDR1 LGHNT and CDR2 FRNRAP come from the germline V gene. This CDR3 reads CASGSGQPNQPQHF. For the CDR3, the DNA is TGTGCTAGTGGTTCGGGACAGCCTAATCAGCCCCAGCATTTT.

For this clone: This specimen includes other DNA sequences encoding the same CDR3. The J gene is TRBJ2-3, the V gene TRBV7-2, with 14 bases identical to TRBD2. This CDR3 is 18 amino acids long. The junction had 7 bases not matched to a gene; V was cut back by 2 bases and J by 3 bases. Germline CDR1 is SGHTA and CDR2 is FQGNSA. The CDR3 DNA follows: TGTGCCAGCAGCTTAAGGGGACTAGCGGGAGTTGGTACAGATACGCAGTATTTT. Its protein is CASSLRGLAGVGTDTQYF.

In this sample, this clone turned up once. This chain links TRBV7-8 with TRBJ2-7; 8 bases are shared with TRBD2. This CDR3 spans 16 amino acids. Germline CDR1 reads SGHVS; CDR2 reads FQNEAQ. Trimming at V came to 0 bases and at J to 6 bases, leaving 10 bases not matched to a gene. As DNA, the CDR3 is TGTGCCAGCAGCTTAGCGGGATTAGCGGGACGAGGCGAGCAGTACTTC. As protein: CASSLAGLAGRGEQYF.

The CDR3 reads CASSPQWGRGSNEKLFF. In DNA form, the CDR3 reads TGTGCCAGCAGCCCTCAATGGGGCAGGGGTTCTAATGAAAAACTGTTTTTT. The rearrangement joins TRBV7-9 to TRBJ1-4; tentative D call: TRBD1 (6 bases). CDR1 is SEHNR, CDR2 FQNEAQ, per germline (reference sequence). The CDR3 is made up of 17 amino acids. V lost 5 bases, J lost 3 bases, and 19 bases lay in between. The variable domain in full, with the rest retrieved from reference TRBV7-9 and TRBJ1-4, is DTGVSQNPRHKITKRGQNVTFRCDPISEHNRLYWYRQTLGQGPEFLTYFQNEAQLEKSRLLSDRFSAERPKGSFSTLEIQRTEQGDSAMYLCASSPQWGRGSNEKLFFGSGTQLSVL.

This chain joins TRBV18 and TRBJ2-5, with a weak D call TRBD1 (6 bases). Germline assignment: CDR1 KGHSH and CDR2 LQKENI. CDR3 length: 16 residues. Trimming cost V 4 bases and J 0 bases, with 15 bases left between them. This CDR3 is CASSLVRDTHQETQYF. In DNA form, the CDR3 reads TGTGCCAGCTCACTAGTCCGGGACACTCACCAAGAGACCCAGTACTTC.